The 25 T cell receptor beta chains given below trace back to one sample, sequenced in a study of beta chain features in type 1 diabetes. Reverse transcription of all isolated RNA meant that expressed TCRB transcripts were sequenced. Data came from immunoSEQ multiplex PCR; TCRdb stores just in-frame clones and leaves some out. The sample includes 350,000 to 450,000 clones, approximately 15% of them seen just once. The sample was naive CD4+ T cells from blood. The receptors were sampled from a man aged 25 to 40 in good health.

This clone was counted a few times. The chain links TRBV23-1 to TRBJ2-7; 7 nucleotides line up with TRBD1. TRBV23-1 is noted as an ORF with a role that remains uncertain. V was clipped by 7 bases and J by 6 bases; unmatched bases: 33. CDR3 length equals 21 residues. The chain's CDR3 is CASIPLRLGTEVEAGDSEQYV. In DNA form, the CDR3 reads TGCGCCAGCATTCCCTTGAGACTCGGGACAGAAGTAGAGGCAGGGGATTCCGAGCAGTACGTC.

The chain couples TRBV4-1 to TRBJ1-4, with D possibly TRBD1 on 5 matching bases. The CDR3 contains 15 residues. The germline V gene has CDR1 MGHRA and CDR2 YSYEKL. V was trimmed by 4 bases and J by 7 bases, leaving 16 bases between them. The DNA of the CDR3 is TGCGCCAGCAGCCTAATGACAGTTACCTCTGAAAAACTGTTTTTT. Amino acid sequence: CASSLMTVTSEKLFF.

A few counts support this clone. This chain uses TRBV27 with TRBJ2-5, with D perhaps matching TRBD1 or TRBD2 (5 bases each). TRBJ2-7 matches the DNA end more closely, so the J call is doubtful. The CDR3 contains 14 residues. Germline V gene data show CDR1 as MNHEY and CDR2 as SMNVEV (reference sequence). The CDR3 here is CASSYGDRAYEQYF. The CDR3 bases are TGTGCCAGCAGTTACGGGGACCGAGCCTACGAGCAGTACTTC.

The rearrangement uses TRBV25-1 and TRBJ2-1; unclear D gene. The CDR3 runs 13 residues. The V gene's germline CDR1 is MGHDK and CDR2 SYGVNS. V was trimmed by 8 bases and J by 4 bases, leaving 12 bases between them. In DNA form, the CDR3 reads TGTGCCAGCCGACCGGCAGGATACAATGAGCAGTTCTTC. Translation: CASRPAGYNEQFF.

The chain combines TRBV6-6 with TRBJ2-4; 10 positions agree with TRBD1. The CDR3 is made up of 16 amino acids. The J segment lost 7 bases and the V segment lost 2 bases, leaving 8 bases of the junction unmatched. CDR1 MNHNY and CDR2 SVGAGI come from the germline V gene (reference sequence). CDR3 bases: TGTGCCAGCAGTTACGTCTCGACAGGGGGCAGGAACATTCAGTACTTC. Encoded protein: CASSYVSTGGRNIQYF.

As DNA, the CDR3 is TGTGCCAGCAGCGGGGGTCACAGCGTCGGTGGAACAGATACGCAGTATTTT. Its translation is CASSGGHSVGGTDTQYF. The chain has TRBV7-9 and TRBJ2-3; perhaps D is TRBD1 or TRBD2 (5 bases each). The V and J ends lost 5 bases and 3 bases respectively, with 21 bases between them. CDR1 SEHNR and CDR2 FQNEAQ come from the germline V gene (reference sequence). The CDR3 extends over 17 amino acids.

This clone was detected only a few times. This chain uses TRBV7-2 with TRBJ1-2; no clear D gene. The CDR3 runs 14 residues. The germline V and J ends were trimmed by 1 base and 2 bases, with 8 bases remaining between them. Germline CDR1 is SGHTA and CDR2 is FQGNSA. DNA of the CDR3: TGTGCCAGCAGCTTAGGTCCAGTGAACTATGGCTACACCTTC. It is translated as CASSLGPVNYGYTF. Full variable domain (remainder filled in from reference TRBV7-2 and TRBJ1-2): GAGVSQSPSNKVTEKGKDVELRCDPISGHTALYWYRQSLGQGLEFLIYFQGNSAPDKSGLPSDRFSAERTGGSVSTLTIQRTQQEDSAVYLCASSLGPVNYGYTFGSGTRLTVV.

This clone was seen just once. The CDR3 protein is CSVEDRTAKDYGYTF. In DNA form, the CDR3 reads TGCAGCGTTGAAGATCGGACAGCCAAAGACTATGGCTACACCTTC. The J gene is TRBJ1-2, the V gene TRBV29-1, with a weak D call TRBD1 (6 bases). V lost 0 bases, J lost 3 bases, and 14 bases lay in between. CDR1 is SQVTM, CDR2 ANQGSEA, per germline. The CDR3 has 15 residues. The whole variable domain, filled in from reference TRBV29-1 and TRBJ1-2, reads SAVISQKPSRDICQRGTSLTIQCQVDSQVTMMFWYRQQPGQSLTLIATANQGSEATYESGFVIDKFPISRPNLTFSTLTVSNMSPEDSSIYLCSVEDRTAKDYGYTFGSGTRLTVV.

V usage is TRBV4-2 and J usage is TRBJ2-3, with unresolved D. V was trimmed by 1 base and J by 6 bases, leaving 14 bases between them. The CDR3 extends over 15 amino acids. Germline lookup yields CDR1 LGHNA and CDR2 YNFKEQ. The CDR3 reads CASSQVRLRVDTQYF. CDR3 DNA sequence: TGTGCCAGCAGCCAAGTTAGGCTTAGGGTGGATACGCAGTATTTT.

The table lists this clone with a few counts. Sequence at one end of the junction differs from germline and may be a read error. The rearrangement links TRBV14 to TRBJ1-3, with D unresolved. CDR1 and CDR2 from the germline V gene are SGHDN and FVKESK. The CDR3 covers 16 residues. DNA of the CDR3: TGTACCAGCAGCCAAGATTATCGTACCTCTGGAAACACCATATATTTT. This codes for CTSSQDYRTSGNTIYF.

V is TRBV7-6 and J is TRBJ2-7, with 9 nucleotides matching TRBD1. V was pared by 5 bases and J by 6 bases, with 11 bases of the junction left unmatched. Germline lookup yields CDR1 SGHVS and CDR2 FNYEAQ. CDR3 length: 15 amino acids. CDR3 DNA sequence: TGTGCCAGCAGCCTTCTTGGGACAGGGTACGGCGAGCAGTACTTC. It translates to CASSLLGTGYGEQYF.

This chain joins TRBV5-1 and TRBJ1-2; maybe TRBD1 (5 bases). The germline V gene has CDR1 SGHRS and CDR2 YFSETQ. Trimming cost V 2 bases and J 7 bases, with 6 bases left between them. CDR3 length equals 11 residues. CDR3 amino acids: CASSFDSGYTF. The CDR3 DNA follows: TGCGCCAGCAGCTTCGACAGTGGCTACACCTTC.

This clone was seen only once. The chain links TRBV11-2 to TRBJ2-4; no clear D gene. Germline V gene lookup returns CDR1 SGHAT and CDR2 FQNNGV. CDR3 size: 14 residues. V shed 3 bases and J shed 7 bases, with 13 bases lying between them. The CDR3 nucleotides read TGTGCCAGCAGCTTGCAGGACCGGCTCAACATTCAGTACTTC. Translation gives CASSLQDRLNIQYF.

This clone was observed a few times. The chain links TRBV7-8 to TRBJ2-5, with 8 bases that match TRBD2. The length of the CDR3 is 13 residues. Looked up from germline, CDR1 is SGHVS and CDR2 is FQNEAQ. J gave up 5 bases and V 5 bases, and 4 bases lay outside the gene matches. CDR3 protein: CASSREGWETQYF. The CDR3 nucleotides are TGTGCCAGCAGCCGGGAGGGTTGGGAGACCCAGTACTTC.

The CDR3 sequence: CSVEQGANYGYTF. Here the CDR3 DNA reads TGCAGCGTTGAACAGGGGGCCAACTATGGCTACACCTTC. The rearrangement joins TRBV29-1 to TRBJ1-2; 8 bases are shared with TRBD1. With 2 bases clipped from V and 2 bases from J, the junction kept 1 base outside the gene matches. The CDR3 is 13 amino acids. The germline CDR1 and CDR2 sequences are SQVTM and ANQGSEA.

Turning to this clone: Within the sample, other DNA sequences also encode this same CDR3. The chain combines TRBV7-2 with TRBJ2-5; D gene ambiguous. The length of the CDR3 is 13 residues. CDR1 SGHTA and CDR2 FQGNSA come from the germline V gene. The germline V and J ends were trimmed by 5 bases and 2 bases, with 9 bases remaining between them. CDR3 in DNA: TGTGCCAGCAGCCCAGGAACGCAAGAGACCCAGTACTTC. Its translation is CASSPGTQETQYF. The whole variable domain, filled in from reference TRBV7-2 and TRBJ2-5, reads GAGVSQSPSNKVTEKGKDVELRCDPISGHTALYWYRQSLGQGLEFLIYFQGNSAPDKSGLPSDRFSAERTGGSVSTLTIQRTQQEDSAVYLCASSPGTQETQYFGPGTRLLVL.

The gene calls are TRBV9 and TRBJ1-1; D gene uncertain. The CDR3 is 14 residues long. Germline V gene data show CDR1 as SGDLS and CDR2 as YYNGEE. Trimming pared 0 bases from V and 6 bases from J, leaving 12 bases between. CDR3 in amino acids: CASSVDLVSAEAFF. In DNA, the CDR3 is TGTGCCAGCAGCGTAGATCTAGTGAGCGCTGAAGCTTTCTTT.

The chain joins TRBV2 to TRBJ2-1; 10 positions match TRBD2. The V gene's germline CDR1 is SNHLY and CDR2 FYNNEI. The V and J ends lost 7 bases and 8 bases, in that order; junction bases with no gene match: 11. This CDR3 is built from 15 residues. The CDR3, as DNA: TGTGCCAGCAAGGATAGCGGGAGGAGCGACCATGAGCAGTTCTTC. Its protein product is CASKDSGRSDHEQFF.

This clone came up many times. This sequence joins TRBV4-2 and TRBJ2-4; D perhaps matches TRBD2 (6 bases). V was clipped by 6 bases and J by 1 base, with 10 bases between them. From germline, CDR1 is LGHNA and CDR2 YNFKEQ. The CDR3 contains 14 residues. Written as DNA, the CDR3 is TGTGCCAGCAGGGGCAGCGGGGCCAAAAACATTCAGTACTTC. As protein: CASRGSGAKNIQYF.

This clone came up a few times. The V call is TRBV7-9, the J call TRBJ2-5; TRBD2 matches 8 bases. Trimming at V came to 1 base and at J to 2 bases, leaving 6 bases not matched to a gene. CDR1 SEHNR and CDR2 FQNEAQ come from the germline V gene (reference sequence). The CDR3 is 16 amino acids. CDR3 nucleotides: TGTGCCAGCAGCTTAGTGCGGGGGGCCCGTCAAGAGACCCAGTACTTC. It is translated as CASSLVRGARQETQYF. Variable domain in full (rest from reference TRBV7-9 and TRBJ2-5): DTGVSQNPRHKITKRGQNVTFRCDPISEHNRLYWYRQTLGQGPEFLTYFQNEAQLEKSRLLSDRFSAERPKGSFSTLEIQRTEQGDSAMYLCASSLVRGARQETQYFGPGTRLLVL.

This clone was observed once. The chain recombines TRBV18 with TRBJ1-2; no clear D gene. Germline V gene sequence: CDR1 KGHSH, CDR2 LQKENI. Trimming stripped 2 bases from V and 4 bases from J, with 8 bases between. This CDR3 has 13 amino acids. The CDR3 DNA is TGTGCCAGCTCACCAGACGAGCTCTATGGCTACACCTTC. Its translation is CASSPDELYGYTF.

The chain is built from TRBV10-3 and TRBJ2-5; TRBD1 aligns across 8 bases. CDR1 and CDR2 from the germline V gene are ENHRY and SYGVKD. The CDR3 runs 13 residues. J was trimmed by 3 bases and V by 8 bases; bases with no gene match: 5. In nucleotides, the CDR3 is TGTGCCATCGCCCCAGGGGGCGAAGAGACCCAGTACTTC. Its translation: CAIAPGGEETQYF.

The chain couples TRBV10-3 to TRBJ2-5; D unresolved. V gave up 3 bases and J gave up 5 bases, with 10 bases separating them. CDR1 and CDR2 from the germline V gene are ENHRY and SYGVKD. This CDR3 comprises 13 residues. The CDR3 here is CAISDWVLETQYF. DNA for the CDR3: TGTGCCATCAGTGATTGGGTGTTGGAGACCCAGTACTTC.

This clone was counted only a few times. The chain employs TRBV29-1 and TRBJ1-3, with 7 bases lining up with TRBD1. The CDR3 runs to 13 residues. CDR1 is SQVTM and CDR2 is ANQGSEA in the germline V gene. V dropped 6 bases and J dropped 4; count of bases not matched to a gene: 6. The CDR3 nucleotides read TGCAGCGTCAACGACAGGGACGGAAACACCATATATTTT. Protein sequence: CSVNDRDGNTIYF. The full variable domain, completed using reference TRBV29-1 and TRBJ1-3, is SAVISQKPSRDICQRGTSLTIQCQVDSQVTMMFWYRQQPGQSLTLIATANQGSEATYESGFVIDKFPISRPNLTFSTLTVSNMSPEDSSIYLCSVNDRDGNTIYFGEGSWLTVV.

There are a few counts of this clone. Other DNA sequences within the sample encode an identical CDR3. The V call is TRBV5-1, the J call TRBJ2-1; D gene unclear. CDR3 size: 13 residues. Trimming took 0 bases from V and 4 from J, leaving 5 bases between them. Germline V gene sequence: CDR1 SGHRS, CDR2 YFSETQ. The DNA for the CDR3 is TGCGCCAGCAGCTTGGCTTCGTACAATGAGCAGTTCTTC. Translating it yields CASSLASYNEQFF.